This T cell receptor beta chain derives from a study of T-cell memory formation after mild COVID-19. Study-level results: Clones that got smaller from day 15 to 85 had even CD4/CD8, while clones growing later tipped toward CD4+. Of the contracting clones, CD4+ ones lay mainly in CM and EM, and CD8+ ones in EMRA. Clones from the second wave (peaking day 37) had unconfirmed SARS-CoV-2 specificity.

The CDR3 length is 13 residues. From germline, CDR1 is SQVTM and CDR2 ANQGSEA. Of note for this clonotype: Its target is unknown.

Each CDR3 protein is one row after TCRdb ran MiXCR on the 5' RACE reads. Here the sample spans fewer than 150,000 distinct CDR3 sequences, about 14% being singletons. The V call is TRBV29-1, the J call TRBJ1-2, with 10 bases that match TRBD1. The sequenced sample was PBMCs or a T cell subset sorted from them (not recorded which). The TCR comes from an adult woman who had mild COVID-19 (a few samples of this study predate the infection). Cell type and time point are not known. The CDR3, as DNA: TGCAGTGTCGCCGGGACAGGGGCCTATGGCTACACCTTC. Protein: CSVAGTGAYGYTF. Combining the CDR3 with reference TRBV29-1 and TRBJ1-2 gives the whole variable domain SAVISQKPSRDICQRGTSLTIQCQVDSQVTMMFWYRQQPGQSLTLIATANQGSEATYESGFVIDKFPISRPNLTFSTLTVSNMSPEDSSIYLCSVAGTGAYGYTFGSGTRLTVV.